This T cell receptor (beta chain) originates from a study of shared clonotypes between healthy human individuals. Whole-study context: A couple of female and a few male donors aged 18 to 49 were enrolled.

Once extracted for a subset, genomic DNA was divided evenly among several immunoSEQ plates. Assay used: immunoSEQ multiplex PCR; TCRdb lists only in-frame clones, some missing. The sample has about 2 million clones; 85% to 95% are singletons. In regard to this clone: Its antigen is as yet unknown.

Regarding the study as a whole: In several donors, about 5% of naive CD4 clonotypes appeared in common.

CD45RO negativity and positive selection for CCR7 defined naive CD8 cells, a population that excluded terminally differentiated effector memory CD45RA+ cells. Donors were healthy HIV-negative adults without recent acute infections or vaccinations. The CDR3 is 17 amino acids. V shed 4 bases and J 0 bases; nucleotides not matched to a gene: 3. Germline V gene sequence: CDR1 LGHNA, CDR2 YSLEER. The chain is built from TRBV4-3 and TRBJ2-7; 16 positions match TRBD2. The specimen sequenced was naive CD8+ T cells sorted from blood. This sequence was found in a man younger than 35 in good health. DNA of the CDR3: TGCGCCAGCAGCCCGGGACTAGCGGGAGGGCCCTCCTACGAGCAGTACTTC. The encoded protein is CASSPGLAGGPSYEQYF.